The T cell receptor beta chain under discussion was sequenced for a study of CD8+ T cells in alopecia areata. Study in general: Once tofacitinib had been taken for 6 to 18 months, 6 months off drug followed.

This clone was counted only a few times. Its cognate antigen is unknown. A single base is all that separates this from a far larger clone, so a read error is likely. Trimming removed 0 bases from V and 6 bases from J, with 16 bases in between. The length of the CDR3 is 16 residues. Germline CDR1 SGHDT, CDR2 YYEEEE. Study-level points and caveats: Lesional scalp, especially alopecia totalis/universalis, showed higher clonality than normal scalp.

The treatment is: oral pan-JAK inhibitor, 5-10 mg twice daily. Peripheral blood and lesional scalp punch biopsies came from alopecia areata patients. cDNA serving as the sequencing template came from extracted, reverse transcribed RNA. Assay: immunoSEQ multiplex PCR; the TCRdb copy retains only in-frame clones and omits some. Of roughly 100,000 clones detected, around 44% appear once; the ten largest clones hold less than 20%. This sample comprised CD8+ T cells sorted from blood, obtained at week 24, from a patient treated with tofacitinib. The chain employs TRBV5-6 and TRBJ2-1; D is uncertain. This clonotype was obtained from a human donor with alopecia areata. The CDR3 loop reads CASSLVPGSRRNEQFF. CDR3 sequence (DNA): TGTGCCAGCAGCTTGGTGCCAGGCAGCCGTCGCAATGAGCAGTTCTTC.